The following is a TCR beta chain sequence with its context. Its antigen is still unknown. J was trimmed by 5 bases and V by 1 base; bases with no gene match: 13. The CDR3 extends over 17 amino acids. The germline CDR1 and CDR2 sequences are SGHRS and YFSETQ. The sample belongs to a study of T cell responses to AZD1222 COVID-19 vaccine. Profiled with immunoSEQ multiplex PCR; TCRdb holds only in-frame clones, not every one. The sample has about 81,000 clones, about 90% seen once; the top ten hold approximately 5.5%. Study-wide results and caveats: Regions 160-218 and 743-854 held dominance among vaccine-associated CD4 TCRs, which spanned spike. Females made up more of the donors, who were largely white British, and clonal diversity may have come out too low.

This TCR came from an adult in good health. V usage is TRBV5-1 and J usage is TRBJ1-1, with 8 bases fitting TRBD1. The specimen was peripheral blood, collected on day 0 of AZD1222 vaccination. For the CDR3, the DNA is TGCGCCAGCAGCTTGTCCGAGACAGGGGACGCGGGGACTGAAGCTTTCTTT. Its translation is CASSLSETGDAGTEAFF.